This T cell receptor (beta chain) came from a study of blood T cell repertoires in COVID-19. Whole-study context: Acute and convalescent COVID-19 samples came from the United States, Italy and Spain. Sources were T cells, B-cell-depleted T cells, or PBMCs; the material itself was cDNA or gDNA.

The CDR3 has 15 residues. V trimming: 2 bases; J trimming: 5 bases; junction bases outside the gene matches: 5. Germline assignment: CDR1 SNHLY and CDR2 FYNNEI. Under the authors' procedure: Reference gene primer amplification gave nucleated cell count estimates. The data were produced by immunoSEQ multiplex PCR, yet TCRdb's version contains in-frame clones alone and is incomplete. The V and J calls and clone size were taken over from that table, and D and trimming were inferred from the DNA. The sample consists of under 130,000 clones, about 90% of them appearing once. This chain uses TRBV2 with TRBJ2-2, with 7 bases lining up with TRBD1. The sequence was obtained from a human donor in a cohort sampled during active COVID-19. Input material: peripheral blood. CDR3 residues: CASSETTGATGELFF. CDR3 nucleotide sequence: TGTGCCAGCAGTGAAACTACAGGGGCGACCGGGGAGCTGTTTTTT.